Below, 18 T cell receptor beta chains from the same sample are listed, as sequenced in a study of T-cell memory formation after mild COVID-19. MiXCR, run by TCRdb on the 5' RACE reads, gives a single entry per CDR3 protein. The sample holds roughly 480,000 distinct CDR3 sequences, roughly 25% seen once. Sequenced sample: PBMCs or a T cell subset sorted from them (not recorded which). The receptors were gathered from an adult woman who had mild COVID-19 (a few samples of this study predate the infection). Cell type and time point are not known.

DNA for the CDR3: TGTGCCATCAGAGAAGCGGGGTCTAGCACAGATACGCAGTATTTT. Residues: CAIREAGSSTDTQYF. J is TRBJ2-3 and V is TRBV10-3; 7 positions match TRBD2. This CDR3 has 15 residues. V shed 6 bases, J shed 0 bases, and the junction held 6 bases outside the gene matches. The V gene's germline CDR1 is ENHRY and CDR2 SYGVKD.

In its sample, this clonotype was seen a few times. V gene TRBV9 combines with J gene TRBJ2-5; 11 nucleotides agree with TRBD2. Germline V gene lookup returns CDR1 SGDLS and CDR2 YYNGEE. CDR3 length: 16 amino acids. Unmatched junction bases numbered 6, after V lost 4 bases and J lost 1 base. In DNA, the CDR3 is TGTGCCAGCAGCCGACTAGCGGGAAGGATCCAAGAGACCCAGTACTTC. This sequence encodes CASSRLAGRIQETQYF.

This clonotype was seen many times. The chain recombines TRBV6-5 with TRBJ2-1; D might be TRBD2 (6 bases). Deletions cut 4 bases from V and 4 bases from J, with 8 bases between. The CDR3 spans 13 residues. Germline CDR1 reads MNHEY; CDR2 reads SVGAGI. Here the CDR3 reads CASSFSGYNEQFF. CDR3 nucleotides: TGTGCCAGCAGTTTTAGCGGATACAATGAGCAGTTCTTC.

The rearrangement uses TRBV6-6 and TRBJ2-7, with 11 bases fitting TRBD1. The CDR3 runs to 16 residues. Unmatched junction bases numbered 8, after V lost 5 bases and J lost 2 bases. The germline CDR1 and CDR2 sequences are MNHNY and SVGAGI (reference sequence). This chain's CDR3 is CASSRPGTGGAYEQYF. Here the CDR3 DNA reads TGTGCCAGCAGTCGCCCCGGGACAGGGGGTGCCTACGAGCAGTACTTC.

This chain connects TRBV29-1 to TRBJ2-1; tentatively, D is TRBD2 (6 bases). Trimming removed 6 bases from V and 12 bases from J, with 15 bases in between. Germline V gene lookup returns CDR1 SQVTM and CDR2 ANQGSEA. The CDR3 totals 11 residues. The CDR3 sequence: CSVGDSGVQFF. The CDR3 nucleotides read TGCAGCGTGGGGGACTCCGGGGTGCAGTTCTTC.

The CDR3 DNA is TGTGCCAGCAGTTACTCGAATCTCCCGGAGGAGCAGTACTTC. Protein: CASSYSNLPEEQYF. The rearrangement links TRBV6-2 or TRBV6-3 to TRBJ2-7, with unresolved D. Trimming stripped 0 bases from V and 7 bases from J, with 13 bases between. Germline CDR1 MNHEY, CDR2 SVGEGT. The CDR3 is made up of 14 amino acids.

CDR3 nucleotides: TGTGCCAGCAGCTTAGATAAGGGCCCCGGAAACACCATATATTTT. Encoded protein: CASSLDKGPGNTIYF. The chain is built from TRBV7-2 and TRBJ1-3; D gene unclear. The CDR3 consists of 15 residues. The germline V gene has CDR1 SGHTA and CDR2 FQGNSA. Trimming removed 1 base from V and 4 bases from J, with 11 bases in between.

The chain carries TRBV18 and TRBJ1-2, with D perhaps matching TRBD1 (6 bases). Germline CDR1 and CDR2: KGHSH and LQKENI. Trimming removed 1 base at V and 8 bases at J, with 17 bases between. This CDR3 is built from 15 residues. The CDR3 loop reads CASSPRGGQKRGYTF. The CDR3 DNA reads TGTGCCAGCTCACCACGGGGGGGCCAGAAGAGGGGCTACACCTTC.

This clonotype was seen more than once but under ten times. This chain joins TRBV12-3 or TRBV12-4 and TRBJ2-5, with D possibly matching TRBD1 (5 bases). The V end was cut by 5 bases, the J end by 4 bases, with 8 bases between. The CDR3 length is 12 residues. Here the CDR3 DNA reads TGTGCCAGCAGTGGGGCAGCAGAGACCCAGTACTTC. Encoded protein: CASSGAAETQYF.

CDR3 sequence: CASSQGHRNEKLFF. As DNA, the CDR3 is TGTGCCAGCAGCCAGGGACACCGTAATGAAAAACTGTTTTTT. The genes are TRBV5-5 and TRBJ1-4; a weak D match, TRBD1 (6 bases). Germline V gene data show CDR1 as SGHKS and CDR2 as YYEKEE (reference sequence). Trimming removed 4 bases at V and 4 bases at J, with 11 bases between. This CDR3 is 14 amino acids long.

This clonotype was seen more than once but under ten times. This chain joins TRBV7-9 and TRBJ2-1; 11 bases map to TRBD2. Germline trimming cut 5 bases from V and 3 bases from J; bases unmatched to any gene: 6. Germline V gene sequence: CDR1 SEHNR, CDR2 FQNEAQ (reference sequence). This CDR3 contains 16 residues. CDR3 sequence reads: CASSPITSGSYNEQFF. CDR3 coding DNA: TGTGCCAGCAGCCCGATTACTAGCGGGAGCTACAATGAGCAGTTCTTC.

V gene TRBV7-9 combines with J gene TRBJ2-5; D possibly corresponds to TRBD2 (5 bases). The CDR3 runs to 16 residues. The germline V gene has CDR1 SEHNR and CDR2 FQNEAQ (reference sequence). With 4 bases removed from V and 3 bases from J, the gap between germline ends came to 18 bases. CDR3 residues: CASSSILTILEETQYF. The DNA of the CDR3 is TGTGCCAGCAGCTCCATCCTGACTATTCTGGAAGAGACCCAGTACTTC.

This CDR3 reads CSASQPVMGRTNEKLFF. DNA for the CDR3: TGCAGTGCTAGTCAGCCCGTAATGGGGAGGACGAATGAAAAACTGTTTTTT. The rearrangement uses TRBV20-1 and TRBJ1-4; D call uncertain. Germline CDR1 is DFQATT and CDR2 is SNEGSKA (reference sequence). This CDR3 is 17 amino acids long. V lost 3 bases, J lost 5 bases, and 22 bases lay in between.

The rearrangement joins TRBV5-6 to TRBJ2-3, with TRBD2 identical over 12 bases. Trimming removed 5 bases from V and 1 base from J; junction bases left unmatched: 5. CDR3 length: 16 amino acids. From germline, CDR1 is SGHDT and CDR2 YYEEEE. CDR3 region: CASSWRLAGGTDTQYF. The CDR3 bases are TGTGCCAGCAGTTGGAGACTAGCGGGAGGCACAGATACGCAGTATTTT. Drawing the rest from reference TRBV5-6 and TRBJ2-3, the complete variable domain is DAGVTQSPTHLIKTRGQQVTLRCSPKSGHDTVSWYQQALGQGPQFIFQYYEEEERQRGNFPDRFSGHQFPNYSSELNVNALLLGDSALYLCASSWRLAGGTDTQYFGPGTRLTVL.

This clonotype was counted a few times. This chain joins TRBV5-1 and TRBJ1-2; D is ambiguous. V lost 4 bases to trimming and J lost 3 bases, with 16 bases between them. This CDR3 comprises 15 residues. Germline V gene lookup returns CDR1 SGHRS and CDR2 YFSETQ. Here the CDR3 DNA reads TGCGCCAGCAGCCAACTAAGCGACGGGGACTATGGCTACACCTTC. Protein sequence: CASSQLSDGDYGYTF.

The J gene is TRBJ2-1, the V gene TRBV24-1, with D uncertain. Germline CDR1 and CDR2: KGHDR and SFDVKD. Trimming pared 6 bases from V and 5 bases from J, leaving 13 bases between. CDR3 length: 14 amino acids. CDR3 protein: CATSRIGLNNEQFF. CDR3 sequence (DNA): TGTGCCACCAGTAGGATTGGGTTAAACAATGAGCAGTTCTTC.

The chain is built from TRBV4-1 and TRBJ1-2; 7 positions match TRBD1. The germline V gene encodes CDR1 MGHRA and CDR2 YSYEKL. The J segment lost 4 bases and the V segment lost 0 bases, leaving 5 bases of the junction unmatched. The CDR3 contains 15 residues. CDR3 loop: CASSQDLGGGYGYTF. CDR3 in DNA: TGCGCCAGCAGCCAAGATCTAGGGGGCGGCTATGGCTACACCTTC.

The chain employs TRBV25-1 and TRBJ2-6; D is uncertain. This CDR3 has 16 residues. V was shortened by 0 bases and J by 0 bases, with 6 bases between the two germline ends. The germline CDR1 and CDR2 sequences are MGHDK and SYGVNS. CDR3 in DNA: TGTGCCAGCAGTGAATACACGAGCTCTGGGGCCAACGTCCTGACTTTC. This translates into CASSEYTSSGANVLTF.